This is a list of T cell receptor beta chains from one sample in a study of tumor and adjacent non-tumor tissue in lung cancer. TCRdb re-called the multiplex PCR reads with MiXCR, one entry per CDR3 protein. The sample shows 70,000 to 95,000 distinct CDR3 sequences, approximately 82% of them seen only once. The sequenced sample was distant non-tumor lung tissue. These TCRs come from a man in his 70s with non-small cell lung cancer. The CDR3 runs from the conserved cysteine through the conserved F or W. Fields, in order: clone size, V gene, J gene, D gene, CDR3 DNA, CDR3 protein. A D gene is named only where the DNA matches it firmly. Clone size is given for some rows only: seen once, a few or many times, or a class if the clone is expanded.

NA	TRBV11-2	TRBJ2-1	TRBD1	TGTACCAGCAGCTTACAGGGGATCTACAATGAGCAGTTCTTC	CTSSLQGIYNEQFF
NA	TRBV28	TRBJ1-4	NA	TGTACCAACAGGACTGGTGGAGCTAATGAAAAACTGTTTTTT	CTNRTGGANEKLFF
NA	TRBV6-2/TRBV6-3	TRBJ2-1	NA	TGTGCCAGCGGTCGGGGTGGGCCAGGGACCAATGAGCAGTTCTTC	CASGRGGPGTNEQFF
NA	TRBV5-1	TRBJ1-2	TRBD1	TGCGCCAGCAGCTCACGAGGACAGGTCCCGCACTACGGATACACCTTC	CASSSRGQVPHYGYTF
NA	TRBV12-3/TRBV12-4	TRBJ1-3	NA	TGTGCCGGCACGTCCGCGGGAAACACCATATGTTTT	CAGTSAGNTICF
NA	TRBV5-4	TRBJ2-2	NA	TGTGCCAGCAACTCAGAAACCTGGGAGCTGTTTTTT	CASNSETWELFF
NA	TRBV11-2	TRBJ2-7	NA	TGTGCCAGCAGCTTAAATCGGGGGGCCCCCTACGAGCAGTGCTTC	CASSLNRGAPYEQCF
few	TRBV11-3	TRBJ2-3	NA	TGTGCCAGCACACGTCGGGAAGTAAGGACAGATACGCACTATTTT	CASTRREVRTDTHYF
NA	TRBV10-2	TRBJ1-5	NA	TGCGCCAGCAGCTGGGATAGGGAGAACCAGCTCCAGCATTTT	CASSWDRENQLQHF
NA	TRBV29-1	TRBJ1-1	NA	TGCTGCGTCGACACCTTGCAGGCAACGAACACTGAAGCTTTCTTT	CCVDTLQATNTEAFF
NA	TRBV11-2	TRBJ2-7	NA	TGTGCCAGCAGGCGAAGTGGGGGAACCTACGAGCAGTACTTC	CASRRSGGTYEQYF
NA	TRBV20-1	TRBJ2-1	NA	TGCAGTGCTAGAGATCCTTATAGGGCCTATGAGCAGTCCTTC	CSARDPYRAYEQSF
NA	TRBV6-5	TRBJ2-7	TRBD2	TGTGCCAGGAGTTACTCTGGGCTAGCGGGACCACCAGGGTCCGAGCAGTACTTC	CARSYSGLAGPPGSEQYF
NA	TRBV11-2	TRBJ1-6	NA	TGTGCCAGCGGCGCAAGGAAGGATGGGAATTCACCCCTCCACTTT	CASGARKDGNSPLHF
NA	TRBV4-2	TRBJ2-1	TRBD2	TGTGCCAACAGCCCCTCGGGCGGGAGTATCGATGAGCAGTTCTTC	CANSPSGGSIDEQFF
NA	TRBV11-3	TRBJ2-2	NA	TGTGCCAGCAGCATATGCGCCGGGGAGCTGTTTTTT	CASSICAGELFF
NA	TRBV20-1	TRBJ2-2	NA	TGCAATGCTGGTTCGGGGGCACACACCGGGGAGCCGTTTTTT	CNAGSGAHTGEPFF
NA	TRBV11-3	TRBJ2-1	TRBD2	TGTACCAGCAGCCCAGGACTAGCGGGAGTGGGTCAGCAGTTCTTC	CTSSPGLAGVGQQFF
NA	TRBV11-2	TRBJ2-3	NA	TGTGCCAGCAGCGCACATGGGTACTCAGATACGCAGTATTTT	CASSAHGYSDTQYF
many	TRBV29-1	TRBJ2-7	NA	TGCAGCGCTTGGGGCAGCTCCTACGAGCAGTACTTC	CSAWGSSYEQYF
many	TRBV4-2	TRBJ2-7	TRBD2	TGTGCCAGCAGCCGGGGGACTAGCGGTCCCTCCTACGAGCAGTACTTC	CASSRGTSGPSYEQYF
NA	TRBV29-1	TRBJ2-7	NA	TGCAGCGTTGAAGATAGGACTCCCTCGGAGTCCTACGAGCAGTACTTC	CSVEDRTPSESYEQYF
NA	TRBV5-4	TRBJ2-3	NA	TGTGCCAGCAGCATGTCCCAGACACAGACAGATACGCAGCACTTT	CASSMSQTQTDTQHF
NA	TRBV11-3	TRBJ1-1	NA	TGTGCCAGCAGCTTACAGGGTGCGAGTGAAGTTTTCTTT	CASSLQGASEVFF
NA	TRBV12-3/TRBV12-4	TRBJ1-3	NA	TGTACTAGCAGATGGCGCAACACCATATATTTT	CTSRWRNTIYF
once	TRBV6-1	TRBJ2-1	TRBD2	TGTGCCAGCAGTACTGTGATAGCGGGAGGGCATATTGAGCAGTTCTTC	CASSTVIAGGHIEQFF
many	TRBV5-6	TRBJ1-2	NA	TGTGCCAGCAGCTTTGGTCCTCAGAGGGGCTACACCTTC	CASSFGPQRGYTF
NA	TRBV4-1	TRBJ2-5	NA	TGCGCCAGCAGCCCAGCTATTTATGAGACCCAGTACTTC	CASSPAIYETQYF
NA	TRBV12-3/TRBV12-4	TRBJ1-5	NA	TGTGCCACCAGGGTGGTGGATCAGCCACAGCATTTT	CATRVVDQPQHF
NA	TRBV5-1	TRBJ2-3	NA	TGCGCCAGCAGCTCCGAGATGGGTGATACGCAGTATTTT	CASSSEMGDTQYF
NA	TRBV11-2	TRBJ2-7	NA	TGTGCCATCAGCTTAGATCAGGGTTCCCCCTACGAGCAGTGCTTC	CAISLDQGSPYEQCF
few	TRBV11-2	TRBJ2-2	TRBD1	TGTGCCAGCAGATTAGTGGGCACAGGGGTTACCGGGGAGTTGTTTTTT	CASRLVGTGVTGELFF
NA	TRBV11-2	TRBJ2-7	TRBD1	TGTGCCAGCAGCTTAGATCAGGGGGCCCCCAACGTGCACTACTTC	CASSLDQGAPNVHYF
NA	TRBV6-5	TRBJ2-7	TRBD2	TGTGCCGGCAGTTCGCCGGCATCTGGGGGGGCCTACGAGCAGTACTTC	CAGSSPASGGAYEQYF
once	TRBV4-2	TRBJ1-6	NA	TGTGCCAGCAGCCAGTCATCCGGAAAGGGTTCACCCGTCCACTTT	CASSQSSGKGSPVHF
NA	TRBV4-2	TRBJ1-4	TRBD1	TGTGCCAGCAGACGTGGACAGGGAAATGAAAAACTGTTATTT	CASRRGQGNEKLLF
NA	TRBV28	TRBJ2-3	TRBD2	TGTGCCAGGAGTTTCTCCAGCGGGAGAGGAACAGACACTCAGTATTTT	CARSFSSGRGTDTQYF
NA	TRBV11-2	TRBJ2-5	NA	TGCGCCAGCAGCTTAGATAGGGGCGGGGAGGCCCAGCACTTC	CASSLDRGGEAQHF
NA	TRBV10-3	TRBJ2-7	NA	TGTGCCATCAGTGATGGTAGCCGTGGATACGAGCAGTACTTC	CAISDGSRGYEQYF
NA	TRBV20-1	TRBJ2-1	NA	TGCAGTGCTAGAGATCGGTTGAGACAGCTCTACAATGAGCAGTTCTTC	CSARDRLRQLYNEQFF
NA	TRBV6-5	TRBJ1-2	TRBD1	TGTCCCAGCGGGAGGACAGGGGAGCGCTGTGGCTACACATTC	CPSGRTGERCGYTF